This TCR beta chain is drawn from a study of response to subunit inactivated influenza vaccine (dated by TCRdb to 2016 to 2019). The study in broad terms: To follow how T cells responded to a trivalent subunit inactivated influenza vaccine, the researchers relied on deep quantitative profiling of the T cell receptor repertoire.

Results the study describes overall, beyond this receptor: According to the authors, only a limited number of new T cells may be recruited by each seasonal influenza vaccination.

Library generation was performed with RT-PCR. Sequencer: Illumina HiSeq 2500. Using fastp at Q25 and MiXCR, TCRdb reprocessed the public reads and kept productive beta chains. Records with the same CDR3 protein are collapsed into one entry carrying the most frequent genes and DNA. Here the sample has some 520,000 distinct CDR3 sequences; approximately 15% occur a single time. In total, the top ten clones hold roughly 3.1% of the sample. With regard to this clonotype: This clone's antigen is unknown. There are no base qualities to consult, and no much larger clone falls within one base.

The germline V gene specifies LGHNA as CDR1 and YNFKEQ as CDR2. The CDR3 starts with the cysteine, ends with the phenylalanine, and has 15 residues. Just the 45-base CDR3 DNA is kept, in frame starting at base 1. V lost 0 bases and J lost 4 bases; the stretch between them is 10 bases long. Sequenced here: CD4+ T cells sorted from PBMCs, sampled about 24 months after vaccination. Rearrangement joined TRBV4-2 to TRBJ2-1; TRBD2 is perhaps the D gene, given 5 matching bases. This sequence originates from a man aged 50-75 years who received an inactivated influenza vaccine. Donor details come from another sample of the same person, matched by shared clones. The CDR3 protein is CASSQDRGVYNEQFF. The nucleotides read TGTGCCAGCAGCCAAGATCGGGGAGTTTACAATGAGCAGTTCTTC.